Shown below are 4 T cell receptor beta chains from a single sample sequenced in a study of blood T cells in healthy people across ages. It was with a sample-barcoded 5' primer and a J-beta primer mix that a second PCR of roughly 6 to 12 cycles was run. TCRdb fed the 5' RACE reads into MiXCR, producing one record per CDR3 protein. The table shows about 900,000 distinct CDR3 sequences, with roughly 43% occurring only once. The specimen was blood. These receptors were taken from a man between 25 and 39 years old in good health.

CDR3 sequence (DNA): TGTGCCAGCAGTGCCCAAGGGAGCTATCAGCCCCAGCATTTT. It is translated as CASSAQGSYQPQHF. This chain connects TRBV2 to TRBJ1-5; D is undetermined. The CDR3 has 14 residues. CDR1 is SNHLY and CDR2 is FYNNEI in the germline V gene. The V end lost 4 bases, the J end lost 5 bases, and 12 bases lay between the germline ends. The full variable domain, rest sourced from reference TRBV2 and TRBJ1-5, is EPEVTQTPSHQVTQMGQEVILRCVPISNHLYFYWYRQILGQKVEFLVSFYNNEISEKSEIFDDQFSVERPDGSNFTLKIRSTKLEDSAMYFCASSAQGSYQPQHFGDGTRLSIL.

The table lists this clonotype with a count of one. CDR3 bases: TGTGCCAGCAGCGGGGACAGGGGGCGAGATGAGCAGTTCTTC. The encoded protein is CASSGDRGRDEQFF. This rearrangement joins TRBV5-6 to TRBJ2-1; 12 nucleotides align to TRBD1. This CDR3 contains 14 residues. Looked up from germline, CDR1 is SGHDT and CDR2 is YYEEEE. The V and J ends lost 4 bases and 8 bases, in that order; junction bases with no gene match: 4.

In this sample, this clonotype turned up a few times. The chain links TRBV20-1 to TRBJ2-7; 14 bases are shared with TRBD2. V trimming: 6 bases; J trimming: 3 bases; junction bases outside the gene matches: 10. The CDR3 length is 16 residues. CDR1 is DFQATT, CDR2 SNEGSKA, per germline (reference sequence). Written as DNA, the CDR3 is TGCAGTGCCCAAGGACTAGCGGGGGGAGGCTTCTACGAGCAGTACTTC. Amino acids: CSAQGLAGGGFYEQYF.

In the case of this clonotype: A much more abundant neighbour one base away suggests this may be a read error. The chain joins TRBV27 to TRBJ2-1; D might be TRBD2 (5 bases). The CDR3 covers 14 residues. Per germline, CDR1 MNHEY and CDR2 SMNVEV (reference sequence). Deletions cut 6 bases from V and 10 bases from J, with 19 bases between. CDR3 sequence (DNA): TGTGCCAGCAGCCACAACCCGACTATCGGAGAGCAGTTCTTC. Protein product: CASSHNPTIGEQFF.